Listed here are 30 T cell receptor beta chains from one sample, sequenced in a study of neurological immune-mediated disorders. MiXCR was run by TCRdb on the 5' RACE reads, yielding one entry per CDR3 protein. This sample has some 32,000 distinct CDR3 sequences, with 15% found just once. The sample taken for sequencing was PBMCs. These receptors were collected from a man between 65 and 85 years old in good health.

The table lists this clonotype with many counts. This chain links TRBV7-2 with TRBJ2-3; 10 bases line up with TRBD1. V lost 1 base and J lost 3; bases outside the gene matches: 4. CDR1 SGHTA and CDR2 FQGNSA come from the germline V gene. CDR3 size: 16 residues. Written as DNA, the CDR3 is TGTGCCAGCAGCTTAGGACAGGGGGCAGCGACAGATACGCAGTATTTT. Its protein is CASSLGQGAATDTQYF.

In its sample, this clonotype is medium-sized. CDR3 bases: TGTGCCAGCAGCTTAGCGGGACGGAATCAGCCCCAGCATTTT. This translates into CASSLAGRNQPQHF. The chain joins TRBV7-2 to TRBJ1-5, with TRBD1 as a possible D gene (5 bases). This CDR3 is 14 amino acids long. V lost 0 bases and J lost 4, with 7 bases in between. Looked up from germline, CDR1 is SGHTA and CDR2 is FQGNSA.

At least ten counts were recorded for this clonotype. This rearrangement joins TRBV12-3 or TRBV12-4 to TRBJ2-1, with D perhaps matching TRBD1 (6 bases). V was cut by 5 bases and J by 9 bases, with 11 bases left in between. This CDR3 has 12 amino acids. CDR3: CASSDWDIEQFF. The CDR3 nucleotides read TGTGCCAGCAGTGACTGGGACATTGAGCAGTTCTTC.

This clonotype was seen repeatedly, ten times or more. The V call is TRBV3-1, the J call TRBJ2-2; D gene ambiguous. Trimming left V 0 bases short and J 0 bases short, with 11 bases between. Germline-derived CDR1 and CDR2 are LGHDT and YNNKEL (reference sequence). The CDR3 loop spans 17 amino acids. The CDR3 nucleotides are TGTGCCAGCAGCCAAGAGCGAAGGGTCGCGAACACCGGGGAGCTGTTTTTT. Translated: CASSQERRVANTGELFF.

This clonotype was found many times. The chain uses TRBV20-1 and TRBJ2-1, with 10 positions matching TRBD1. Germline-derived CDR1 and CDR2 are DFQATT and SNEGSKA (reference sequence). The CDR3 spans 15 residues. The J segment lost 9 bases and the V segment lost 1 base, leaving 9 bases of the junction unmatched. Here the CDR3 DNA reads TGCAGTGCTAGAGTCCTGACAGGGGGCAACGGTGAGCAGTTCTTC. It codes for CSARVLTGGNGEQFF.

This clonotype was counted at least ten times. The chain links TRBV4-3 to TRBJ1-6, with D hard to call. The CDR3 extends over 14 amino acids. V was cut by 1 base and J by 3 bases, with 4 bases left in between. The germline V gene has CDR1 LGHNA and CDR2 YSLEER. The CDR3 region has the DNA TGCGCCAGCAGCCAAGTGGGCTATAATTCACCCCTCCACTTT. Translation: CASSQVGYNSPLHF.

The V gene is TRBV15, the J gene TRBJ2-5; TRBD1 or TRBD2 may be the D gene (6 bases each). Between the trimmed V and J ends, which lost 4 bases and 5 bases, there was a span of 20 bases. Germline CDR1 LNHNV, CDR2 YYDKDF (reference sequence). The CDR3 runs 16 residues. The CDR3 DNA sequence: TGTGCCACCAGCAACCCCAAGCTGGGGGGCCGGGAGACCCAGTACTTC. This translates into CATSNPKLGGRETQYF.

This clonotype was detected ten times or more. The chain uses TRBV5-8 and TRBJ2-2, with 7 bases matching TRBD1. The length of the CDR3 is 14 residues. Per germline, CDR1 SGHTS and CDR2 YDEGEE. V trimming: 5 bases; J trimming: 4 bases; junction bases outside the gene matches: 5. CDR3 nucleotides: TGTGCCAGCAGGGTACGACAGGGCACCGGGGAGCTGTTTTTT. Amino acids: CASRVRQGTGELFF.

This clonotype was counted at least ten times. CDR3 residues: CASSFSLNTQYF. In DNA form, the CDR3 reads TGTGCCAGCAGTTTTTCCCTGAATACGCAGTATTTT. This chain links TRBV12-3 or TRBV12-4 with TRBJ2-3; D gene unclear. V shed 3 bases and J shed 7 bases, with 8 bases lying between them. The CDR3 contains 12 residues.

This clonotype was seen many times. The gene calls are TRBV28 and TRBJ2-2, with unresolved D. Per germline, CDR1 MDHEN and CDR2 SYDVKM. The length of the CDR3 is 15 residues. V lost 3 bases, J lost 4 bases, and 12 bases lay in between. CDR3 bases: TGTGCCAGCAGTTTGGTTCAGTTACGCACCGGGGAGCTGTTTTTT. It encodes CASSLVQLRTGELFF.

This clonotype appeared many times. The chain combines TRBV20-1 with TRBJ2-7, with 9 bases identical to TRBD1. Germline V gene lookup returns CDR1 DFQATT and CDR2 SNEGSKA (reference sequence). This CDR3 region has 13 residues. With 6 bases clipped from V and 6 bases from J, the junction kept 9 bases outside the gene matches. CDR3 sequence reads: CSAVPGQGAEQYF. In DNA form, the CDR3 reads TGCAGTGCCGTACCGGGACAGGGCGCCGAGCAGTACTTC.

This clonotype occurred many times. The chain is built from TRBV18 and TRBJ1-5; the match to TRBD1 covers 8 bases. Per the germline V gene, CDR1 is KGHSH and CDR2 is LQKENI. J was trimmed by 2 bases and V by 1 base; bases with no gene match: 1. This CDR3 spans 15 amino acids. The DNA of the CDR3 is TGTGCCAGCTCACCACAACAGGGGGGCAATCAGCCCCAGCATTTT. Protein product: CASSPQQGGNQPQHF. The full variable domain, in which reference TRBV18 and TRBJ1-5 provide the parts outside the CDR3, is NAGVMQNPRHLVRRRGQEARLRCSPMKGHSHVYWYRQLPEEGLKFMVYLQKENIIDESGMPKERFSAEFPKEGPSILRIQQVVRGDSAAYFCASSPQQGGNQPQHFGDGTRLSIL.

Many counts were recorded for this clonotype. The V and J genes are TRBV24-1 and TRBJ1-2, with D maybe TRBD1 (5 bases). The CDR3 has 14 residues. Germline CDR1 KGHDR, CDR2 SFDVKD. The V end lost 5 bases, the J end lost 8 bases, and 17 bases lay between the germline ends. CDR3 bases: TGTGCCACCAGTGGAACCGGGACGTCCTGGGGCTACACCTTC. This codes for CATSGTGTSWGYTF.

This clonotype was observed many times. CDR3 in amino acids: CASSLGSTAYEQYF. CDR3 in DNA: TGTGCCAGCAGTTTAGGGAGCACAGCGTACGAGCAGTACTTC. The chain joins TRBV12-3 or TRBV12-4 to TRBJ2-7, with D uncertain. The CDR3 extends over 14 amino acids. Deletions cut 1 base from V and 4 bases from J, with 11 bases between.

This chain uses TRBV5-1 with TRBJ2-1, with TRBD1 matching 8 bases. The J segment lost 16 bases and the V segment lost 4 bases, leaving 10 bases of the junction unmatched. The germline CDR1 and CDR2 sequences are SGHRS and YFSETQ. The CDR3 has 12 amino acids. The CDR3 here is CASSTDRETQFF. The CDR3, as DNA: TGCGCCAGCAGCACGGACAGGGAAACACAATTCTTC.

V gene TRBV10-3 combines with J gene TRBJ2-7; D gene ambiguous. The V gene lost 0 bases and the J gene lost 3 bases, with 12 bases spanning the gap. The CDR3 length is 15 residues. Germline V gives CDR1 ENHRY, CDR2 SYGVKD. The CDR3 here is CAISESADGRYEQYF. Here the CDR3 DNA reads TGTGCCATCAGTGAGTCGGCGGACGGCCGCTACGAGCAGTACTTC.

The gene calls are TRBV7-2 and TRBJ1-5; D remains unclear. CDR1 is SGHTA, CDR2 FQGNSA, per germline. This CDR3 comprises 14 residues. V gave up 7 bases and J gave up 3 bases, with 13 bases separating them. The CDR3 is CASIPGCYNQPQHF. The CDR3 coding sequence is TGTGCCAGCATCCCCGGTTGCTACAATCAGCCCCAGCATTTT.

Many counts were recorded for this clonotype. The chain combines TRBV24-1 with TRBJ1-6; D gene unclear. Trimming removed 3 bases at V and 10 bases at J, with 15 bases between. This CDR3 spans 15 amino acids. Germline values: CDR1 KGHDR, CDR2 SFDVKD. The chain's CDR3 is CATSDPDSGRSPLHF. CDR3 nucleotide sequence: TGTGCCACCAGTGATCCCGATTCGGGTCGATCACCCCTCCACTTT.

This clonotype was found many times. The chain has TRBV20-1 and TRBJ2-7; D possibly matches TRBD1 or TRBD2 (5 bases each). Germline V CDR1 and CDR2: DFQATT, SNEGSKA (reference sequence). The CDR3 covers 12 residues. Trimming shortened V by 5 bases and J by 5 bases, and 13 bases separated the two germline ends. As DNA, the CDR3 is TGCAGTGCTCTCCGGGGACCCAACGAGCAGTACTTC. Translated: CSALRGPNEQYF.

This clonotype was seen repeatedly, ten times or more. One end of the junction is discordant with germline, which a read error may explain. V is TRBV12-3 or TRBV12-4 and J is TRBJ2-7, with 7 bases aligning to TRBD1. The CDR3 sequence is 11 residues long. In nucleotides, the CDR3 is TGTGCCAGCAGCGACAGGGAAGCCGTGCTCTTC. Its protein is CASSDREAVLF.

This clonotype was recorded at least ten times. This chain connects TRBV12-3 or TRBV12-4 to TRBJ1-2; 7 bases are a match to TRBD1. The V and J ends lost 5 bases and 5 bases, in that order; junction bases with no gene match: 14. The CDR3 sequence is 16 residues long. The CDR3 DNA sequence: TGTGCCAGCAGTCCTCGACAGGGAGCCGTTGGATATGGCTACACCTTC. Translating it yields CASSPRQGAVGYGYTF.

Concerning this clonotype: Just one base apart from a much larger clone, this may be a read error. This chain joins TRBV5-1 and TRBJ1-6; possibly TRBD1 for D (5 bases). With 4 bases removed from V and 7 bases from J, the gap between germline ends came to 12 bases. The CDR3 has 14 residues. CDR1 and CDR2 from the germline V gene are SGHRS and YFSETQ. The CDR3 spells CASSRQRLNSPLHF. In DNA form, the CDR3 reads TGCGCCAGCAGCAGACAGAGGTTGAATTCACCCCTCCACTTT.

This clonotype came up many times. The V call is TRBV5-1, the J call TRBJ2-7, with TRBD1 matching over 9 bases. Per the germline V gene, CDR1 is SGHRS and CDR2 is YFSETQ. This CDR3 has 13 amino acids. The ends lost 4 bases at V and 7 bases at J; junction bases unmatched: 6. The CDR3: CASSRDRAGEQYF. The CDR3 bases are TGCGCCAGCAGCCGGGACAGGGCGGGGGAGCAGTACTTC.

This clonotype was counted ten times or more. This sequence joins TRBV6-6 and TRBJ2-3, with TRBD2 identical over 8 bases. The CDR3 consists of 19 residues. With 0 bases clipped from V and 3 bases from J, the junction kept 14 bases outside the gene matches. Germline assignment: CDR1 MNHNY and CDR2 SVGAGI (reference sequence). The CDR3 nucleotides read TGTGCCAGCAGTTACTCGATGCAAGTTCGGCGGGGGGCGACAGATACGCAGTATTTT. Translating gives CASSYSMQVRRGATDTQYF.

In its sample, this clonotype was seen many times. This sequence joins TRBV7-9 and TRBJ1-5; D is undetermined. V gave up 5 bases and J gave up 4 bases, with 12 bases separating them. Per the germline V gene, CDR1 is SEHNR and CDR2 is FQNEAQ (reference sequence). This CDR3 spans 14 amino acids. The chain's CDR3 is CASSNAGGNQPQHF. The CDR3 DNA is TGTGCCAGCAGCAACGCGGGCGGGAATCAGCCCCAGCATTTT.

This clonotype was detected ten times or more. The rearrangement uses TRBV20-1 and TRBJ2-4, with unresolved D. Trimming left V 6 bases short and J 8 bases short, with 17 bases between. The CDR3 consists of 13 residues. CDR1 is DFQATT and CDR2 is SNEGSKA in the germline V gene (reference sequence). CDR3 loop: CSAVYTIVDIQYF. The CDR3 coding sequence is TGCAGTGCGGTGTATACGATTGTGGACATTCAGTACTTC.

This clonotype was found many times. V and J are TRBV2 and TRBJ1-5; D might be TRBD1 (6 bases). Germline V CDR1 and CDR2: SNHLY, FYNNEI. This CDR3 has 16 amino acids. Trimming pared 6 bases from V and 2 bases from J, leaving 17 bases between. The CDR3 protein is CASSTRGARGNQPQHF. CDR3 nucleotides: TGTGCCAGCAGCACCCGGGGGGCCCGCGGCAATCAGCCCCAGCATTTT.

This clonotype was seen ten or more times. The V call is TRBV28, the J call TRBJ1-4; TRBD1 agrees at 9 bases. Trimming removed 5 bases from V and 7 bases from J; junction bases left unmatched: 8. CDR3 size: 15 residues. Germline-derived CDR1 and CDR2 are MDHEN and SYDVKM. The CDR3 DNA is TGTGCCAGCAGTACCATCGGGACAGGGCTTGAAAAACTGTTTTTT. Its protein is CASSTIGTGLEKLFF.

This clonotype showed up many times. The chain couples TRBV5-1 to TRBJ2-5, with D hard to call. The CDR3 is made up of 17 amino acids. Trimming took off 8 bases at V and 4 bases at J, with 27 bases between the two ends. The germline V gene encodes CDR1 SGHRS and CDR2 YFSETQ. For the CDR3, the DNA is TGCGCCAGTAAAAAGGTTCCCGGAGCTAATGTCTTAGAGACCCAGTACTTC. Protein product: CASKKVPGANVLETQYF.

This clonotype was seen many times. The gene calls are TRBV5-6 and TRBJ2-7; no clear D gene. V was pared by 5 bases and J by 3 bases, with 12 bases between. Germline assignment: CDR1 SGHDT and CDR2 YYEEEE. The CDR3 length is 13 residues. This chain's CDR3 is CASSPGPFYEQYF. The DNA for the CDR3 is TGTGCCAGCAGTCCGGGCCCATTCTACGAGCAGTACTTC.